These 29 T cell receptor beta chains originate from one sample sequenced in a study of blood T cell repertoires in COVID-19. Produced via immunoSEQ multiplex PCR; TCRdb's table is partial and in-frame only. Here the sample spans fewer than 130,000 clones, around 82% being singletons. The source material was peripheral blood. These receptor sequences come from a woman in her sixties or seventies with acute or convalescent COVID-19.

This clone occurred a few times. The chain couples TRBV6-6 to TRBJ1-2; 7 positions match TRBD1. The CDR3 has 17 amino acids. Germline CDR1 reads MNHNY; CDR2 reads SVGAGI (reference sequence). The V gene end was trimmed by 5 bases and the J gene end by 2 bases; junction bases not matched to a gene: 14. The CDR3, as DNA: TGTGCCAGCAGTCACCGAAACATTCGGGACAGCAACTATGGCTACACCTTC. Encoded protein: CASSHRNIRDSNYGYTF.

V usage is TRBV5-8 and J usage is TRBJ1-4, with 8 bases matching TRBD1. Losses at the gene ends were 0 bases for V and 4 bases for J; bases not matched to a gene: 8. The CDR3 sequence is 17 residues long. Per germline, CDR1 SGHTS and CDR2 YDEGEE. CDR3 loop: CASSLAIGGQGNEKLFF. Here the CDR3 DNA reads TGTGCCAGCAGCTTGGCCATCGGTGGACAGGGTAATGAAAAACTGTTTTTT.

This chain connects TRBV9 to TRBJ2-3; 10 bases are a match to TRBD2. Unmatched junction bases numbered 2, after V lost 0 bases and J lost 4 bases. This CDR3 is 15 amino acids long. CDR1 is SGDLS, CDR2 YYNGEE, per germline. In DNA, the CDR3 is TGTGCCAGCAGCGTAGCTAGCGGGGGCGCAGATACGCAGTATTTT. Its translation is CASSVASGGADTQYF.

This chain joins TRBV10-3 and TRBJ1-1; D unclear. The length of the CDR3 is 13 residues. Germline values: CDR1 ENHRY, CDR2 SYGVKD. V lost 10 bases to trimming and J lost 0 bases, with 12 bases between them. The CDR3 reads CATAREMNTEAFF. Here the CDR3 DNA reads TGTGCCACGGCCCGGGAAATGAACACTGAAGCTTTCTTT.

This rearrangement joins TRBV14 to TRBJ1-4; TRBD1 might be the D (6 bases). Trimming removed 4 bases at V and 2 bases at J, with 17 bases between. CDR1 is SGHDN, CDR2 FVKESK, per germline. This CDR3 has 17 amino acids. The CDR3 sequence: CASSRQELVSTNEKLFF. CDR3 bases: TGTGCCAGCAGCCGACAGGAATTGGTGTCGACTAATGAAAAACTGTTTTTT.

The chain uses TRBV4-1 and TRBJ2-1, with D possibly being TRBD2 (5 bases). Per germline, CDR1 MGHRA and CDR2 YSYEKL. The length of the CDR3 is 17 residues. Trimming removed 1 base at V and 7 bases at J, with 20 bases between. Here the CDR3 reads CASSQVPGATAGNEQFF. CDR3 nucleotides: TGCGCCAGCAGCCAAGTTCCTGGAGCCACCGCGGGTAATGAGCAGTTCTTC.

The rearrangement joins TRBV27 to TRBJ1-5, with unresolved D. V was clipped by 3 bases and J by 3 bases, with 9 bases between them. The CDR3 is 14 residues long. Germline CDR1 is MNHEY and CDR2 is SMNVEV (reference sequence). For the CDR3, the DNA is TGTGCCAGCAGTTTTTTGGGCACCAATCAGCCCCAGCATTTT. It specifies CASSFLGTNQPQHF.

The chain carries TRBV5-4 and TRBJ2-1; possibly TRBD2 for D (5 bases). Germline V lookup: CDR1 SGHNT, CDR2 YYREEE (reference sequence). There are 15 residues in the CDR3. With 5 bases removed from V and 2 bases from J, the gap between germline ends came to 14 bases. The CDR3 bases are TGTGCCAGCAGGCCGGACTTCCGGGCCTACAATGAGCAGTTCTTC. Amino acids: CASRPDFRAYNEQFF. Full variable domain (rest looked up from reference TRBV5-4 and TRBJ2-1): ETGVTQSPTHLIKTRGQQVTLRCSSQSGHNTVSWYQQALGQGPQFIFQYYREEENGRGNFPPRFSGLQFPNYSSELNVNALELDDSALYLCASRPDFRAYNEQFFGPGTRLTVL.

This rearrangement joins TRBV4-1 to TRBJ1-6, with 10 bases fitting TRBD1. V lost 0 bases and J lost 5; bases outside the gene matches: 7. Germline CDR1 and CDR2: MGHRA and YSYEKL. This CDR3 region has 18 residues. The CDR3 spells CASSQDYEGTGDNSPLHF. In DNA, the CDR3 is TGCGCCAGCAGCCAAGATTATGAAGGGACAGGGGATAATTCACCCCTCCACTTT.

The chain links TRBV5-1 to TRBJ1-3, with 7 bases identical to TRBD1. The trim removed 6 bases at V and 1 base at J, leaving 7 bases unmatched. This CDR3 spans 15 amino acids. Germline CDR1 is SGHRS and CDR2 is YFSETQ. The CDR3, as DNA: TGCGCCAGCAAAACTACAGGGGAGTCTGGAAACACCATATATTTT. Protein product: CASKTTGESGNTIYF.

V usage is TRBV27 and J usage is TRBJ1-1, with 9 bases aligning to TRBD1. With V trimmed by 6 bases and J by 4 bases, 9 bases remained unmatched. The CDR3 covers 15 residues. Per the germline V gene, CDR1 is MNHEY and CDR2 is SMNVEV (reference sequence). The CDR3 DNA sequence: TGTGCCAGCAGCCCCAAGGGACAGGGAGTCACTGAAGCTTTCTTT. The encoded protein is CASSPKGQGVTEAFF.

V and J are TRBV6-5 and TRBJ1-6, with a tentative D call TRBD1 (6 bases). Germline V gene sequence: CDR1 MNHEY, CDR2 SVGAGI. Trimming pared 7 bases from V and 7 bases from J, leaving 11 bases between. The CDR3 is 13 amino acids. The CDR3 DNA reads as TGTGCCAGCACCGGGACACCAAATTCACCCCTCCACTTT. Translating gives CASTGTPNSPLHF.

This chain links TRBV19 with TRBJ2-5; 7 bases align to TRBD2. The V and J ends lost 7 bases and 4 bases, in that order; junction bases with no gene match: 6. The germline CDR1 and CDR2 sequences are LNHDA and SQIVND (reference sequence). This CDR3 has 13 residues. Written as DNA, the CDR3 is TGTGCCAGTACCACCCGGGGGGTAGAGACCCAGTACTTC. Encoded protein: CASTTRGVETQYF.

The rearrangement uses TRBV9 and TRBJ1-2; D possibly corresponds to TRBD1 (5 bases). The CDR3 covers 15 residues. Germline CDR1 is SGDLS and CDR2 is YYNGEE. Trimming shortened V by 4 bases and J by 4 bases, and 17 bases separated the two germline ends. DNA for the CDR3: TGTGCCAGCAGCCCCGAGGGGAGGGGCGGCTATGGCTACACCTTC. This codes for CASSPEGRGGYGYTF.

The chain uses TRBV13 and TRBJ1-2; TRBD1 matches at 11 bases. Trimming cost V 4 bases and J 3 bases; bases outside gene matches: 1. The CDR3 runs 14 residues. Germline lookup yields CDR1 PRHDT and CDR2 FYEKMQ (reference sequence). The CDR3 DNA follows: TGTGCCAGCAGCTCGGGACAGGGGGACTATGGCTACACCTTC. Translation: CASSSGQGDYGYTF.

The rearrangement uses TRBV4-3 and TRBJ2-5; 8 bases map to TRBD2. After removal of 1 base from V and 7 bases from J, the junction contained 11 bases not matched to a gene. Per the germline V gene, CDR1 is LGHNA and CDR2 is YSLEER. The CDR3 covers 16 residues. The DNA of the CDR3 is TGCGCCAGCAGCCAAGGCCGCGGGGGGAGCTTGGGGACCCAGTACTTC. Amino acids: CASSQGRGGSLGTQYF.

This clone has only one observation. The rearrangement uses TRBV9 and TRBJ1-5; D is unresolved. This CDR3 has 14 amino acids. V was clipped by 4 bases and J by 4 bases, with 12 bases between them. Germline assignment: CDR1 SGDLS and CDR2 YYNGEE. The CDR3 DNA is TGTGCCAGCAGCTTCTCCGCAGATAATCAGCCCCAGCATTTT. It is translated as CASSFSADNQPQHF.

This clone was seen more than once but under ten times. The J gene is TRBJ2-5, the V gene TRBV12-5; 10 bases fit TRBD2. This CDR3 region has 16 residues. The junction had 9 bases not matched to a gene; V was cut back by 4 bases and J by 4 bases. CDR1 is LGHNT, CDR2 FRNRAP, per germline. CDR3 region: CASGSSSGGLGETQYF. The CDR3 region has the DNA TGTGCTAGTGGTTCCTCTAGCGGGGGTCTCGGAGAGACCCAGTACTTC.

The CDR3 protein is CASSSDASNEQFF. CDR3 nucleotides: TGTGCCAGCAGCTCAGATGCTTCTAATGAGCAGTTCTTC. The genes are TRBV9 and TRBJ2-1; D gene unclear. CDR1 is SGDLS, CDR2 YYNGEE, per germline. V lost 4 bases, J lost 7 bases, and 12 bases lay in between. The CDR3 has 13 amino acids. Combining the CDR3 with reference TRBV9 and TRBJ2-1 gives the whole variable domain DSGVTQTPKHLITATGQRVTLRCSPRSGDLSVYWYQQSLDQGLQFLIQYYNGEERAKGNILERFSAQQFPDLHSELNLSSLELGDSALYFCASSSDASNEQFFGPGTRLTVL.

This clone was observed once. The chain employs TRBV4-2 and TRBJ1-6, with TRBD1 as a possible D gene (6 bases). Germline V gives CDR1 LGHNA, CDR2 YNFKEQ. Trimming left V 1 base short and J 0 bases short, with 10 bases between. The CDR3 has 17 residues. The CDR3 DNA reads TGTGCCAGCAGCCAAGCCGACAGGAGCTCCTATAATTCACCCCTCCACTTT. It encodes CASSQADRSSYNSPLHF.

The sample holds one count of this clone. The chain carries TRBV9 and TRBJ1-2, with D possibly matching TRBD1 (6 bases). The CDR3 is made up of 17 amino acids. Germline V gene sequence: CDR1 SGDLS, CDR2 YYNGEE. V dropped 1 base and J dropped 4 bases, with 20 bases sitting between them. Written as DNA, the CDR3 is TGTGCCAGCAGCGTAACGACCCGGAGACAGGCCCGCTATGGCTACACCTTC. It yields the protein CASSVTTRRQARYGYTF.

This rearrangement joins TRBV4-3 to TRBJ1-2; tentatively, D is TRBD1 (5 bases). V lost 2 bases and J 4 bases, leaving 14 bases between the germline ends. Germline V gives CDR1 LGHNA, CDR2 YSLEER. The CDR3 totals 15 residues. CDR3 in DNA: TGCGCCAGCAGCCAAAACAGGCAGCTTGGCTATGGCTACACCTTC. As protein: CASSQNRQLGYGYTF.

This clone was counted a few times. The chain couples TRBV5-6 to TRBJ1-4, with D perhaps TRBD1 (5 bases). V was shortened by 1 base and J by 3 bases, with 10 bases between the two germline ends. CDR3 size: 15 residues. Germline V gene lookup returns CDR1 SGHDT and CDR2 YYEEEE. The DNA for the CDR3 is TGTGCCAGCAGCTTGATGGGGGAGGCTAATGAAAAACTGTTTTTT. The encoded protein is CASSLMGEANEKLFF.

The rearrangement joins TRBV7-8 to TRBJ1-2; 7 positions agree with TRBD1. The CDR3 covers 12 residues. Losses at the gene ends were 10 bases for V and 8 bases for J; bases not matched to a gene: 10. The germline gives CDR1 SGHVS, CDR2 FQNEAQ. The CDR3 sequence: CATRGRSLGYTF. CDR3 nucleotide sequence: TGTGCCACTAGGGGGCGCAGTTTGGGCTACACCTTC.

This clone has a single count. This chain joins TRBV5-4 and TRBJ2-7; possibly TRBD2 for D (7 bases). This CDR3 contains 16 residues. Trimming took off 0 bases at V and 0 bases at J, with 13 bases between the two ends. Germline V lookup: CDR1 SGHNT, CDR2 YYREEE (reference sequence). CDR3 residues: CASSLDGGPLSYEQYF. CDR3 sequence (DNA): TGTGCCAGCAGCTTGGACGGGGGGCCCCTCTCCTACGAGCAGTACTTC.

The genes are TRBV7-3 and TRBJ1-6, with a weak D call TRBD1 (5 bases). The ends were cut back, 2 bases at V and 2 bases at J, with 7 bases in the middle. This CDR3 has 15 residues. Germline V lookup: CDR1 SGHTA, CDR2 FQGTGA. The CDR3 reads CASSLSGAYNSPLHF. CDR3 DNA: TGTGCCAGCAGCTTATCGGGGGCCTATAATTCACCCCTCCACTTT.

The rearrangement joins TRBV7-9 to TRBJ2-7; tentative D call: TRBD2 (5 bases). CDR1 and CDR2 (germline): SEHNR, FQNEAQ (reference sequence). Trimming removed 1 base from V and 0 bases from J, with 16 bases in between. This CDR3 contains 17 residues. Here the CDR3 reads CASSLGIETTSSYEQYF. CDR3 coding DNA: TGTGCCAGCAGCTTAGGTATTGAGACTACCAGCTCCTACGAGCAGTACTTC.

Points on this clone: The sample carries other DNA sequences with the same CDR3. V gene TRBV12-3 or TRBV12-4 combines with J gene TRBJ2-6; D is undetermined. The CDR3 loop spans 13 amino acids. Deletions cut 6 bases from V and 3 bases from J, with 6 bases between. The CDR3 sequence is CASSFSGANVLTF. CDR3 nucleotide sequence: TGTGCCAGCAGCTTCAGTGGGGCCAACGTCCTGACTTTC.

The J gene is TRBJ2-3, the V gene TRBV7-2, with D maybe TRBD1 (6 bases). V dropped 1 base and J dropped 1 base, with 9 bases sitting between them. This CDR3 comprises 15 residues. Germline-derived CDR1 and CDR2 are SGHTA and FQGNSA. CDR3 sequence: CASSLVAGGTDTQYF. CDR3 bases: TGTGCCAGCAGCTTAGTTGCAGGGGGCACAGATACGCAGTATTTT.